These T cell receptor beta chains were read from a single sample in a study of T cell changes during pregnancy in multiple sclerosis. Sequencing was performed with immunoSEQ multiplex PCR; in TCRdb, only in-frame clones are kept and a portion is missing. The sample lists about 39,000 clones; about 92% were seen once. Sequences were derived from CD4+ T cells from peripheral blood mononuclear cells, sampled in the first trimester of pregnancy. The source is a female donor with multiple sclerosis, enrolled in a pregnancy study. CDR3s include the opening cysteine and the closing phenylalanine or tryptophan. The order of the fields is J gene, clone size, V gene, CDR3 length, D gene, CDR3 DNA, CDR3 protein. D genes are given only for firm matches. Size is omitted from some rows. Given values are once, few, many or a class for expanded clones.

j_call: TRBJ2-7; clone_size: -; v_call: TRBV5-4; cdr3_length: 14; d_call: TRBD1; cdr3_nt: TGTGCCAGCAGCCAGGGACAGGGTAGGTACGAGCAGTACTTC; cdr3_aa: CASSQGQGRYEQYF
j_call: TRBJ1-4; clone_size: once; v_call: TRBV4-1; cdr3_length: 17; d_call: TRBD1; cdr3_nt: TGCGCCAGCAGCCAAGACGGGCAGGGGGCGCCTAATGAAAAACTGTTTTTT; cdr3_aa: CASSQDGQGAPNEKLFF
j_call: TRBJ2-1; clone_size: -; v_call: TRBV29-1; cdr3_length: 12; d_call: -; cdr3_nt: TGCAGCGTTTGGGGCGGGGACAATGAGCAGTTCTTC; cdr3_aa: CSVWGGDNEQFF
j_call: TRBJ2-6; clone_size: once; v_call: TRBV11-2; cdr3_length: 19; d_call: TRBD2; cdr3_nt: TGTGCCAGCAGCCCCTTTAGCCTAGCGGGAGGGGTTGGGGCCAACGTCCTGACTTTC; cdr3_aa: CASSPFSLAGGVGANVLTF
j_call: TRBJ2-1; clone_size: -; v_call: TRBV9; cdr3_length: 16; d_call: TRBD2; cdr3_nt: TGTGCCAGCAGCGCTCAAAGCGGGAGTTCATCCAATGAGCAGTTCTTC; cdr3_aa: CASSAQSGSSSNEQFF
j_call: TRBJ1-1; clone_size: -; v_call: TRBV7-6; cdr3_length: 14; d_call: -; cdr3_nt: TGTGCCAGCAGCTCACAGGGTTCGAACACTGAAGCTTTCTTT; cdr3_aa: CASSSQGSNTEAFF
j_call: TRBJ1-4; clone_size: -; v_call: TRBV5-1; cdr3_length: 15; d_call: -; cdr3_nt: TGCGCCAGCAGCTTGGGGGCAGGTCTCAATGAAAAACTGTTTTTT; cdr3_aa: CASSLGAGLNEKLFF
j_call: TRBJ2-1; clone_size: -; v_call: TRBV7-8; cdr3_length: 19; d_call: -; cdr3_nt: TGTGCCAGCAGCCCCCTGGGACAGGGCAGCGGGAGAGGTCGCAATGAGCAGTTCTTC; cdr3_aa: CASSPLGQGSGRGRNEQFF
j_call: TRBJ2-1; clone_size: -; v_call: TRBV18; cdr3_length: 14; d_call: TRBD1; cdr3_nt: TGTGCCAGCTCCTTGACAGGGGACGTTTATGAGCAGTTCTTC; cdr3_aa: CASSLTGDVYEQFF
j_call: TRBJ1-6; clone_size: -; v_call: TRBV6-1; cdr3_length: 17; d_call: -; cdr3_nt: TGTGCCAGCAGTGCTGCGTCCGGGACAAAGATATTCTCACCCCTCCACTTT; cdr3_aa: CASSAASGTKIFSPLHF
j_call: TRBJ1-4; clone_size: -; v_call: TRBV28; cdr3_length: 16; d_call: TRBD1; cdr3_nt: TGTGCCAGCAGTTCCTTCGGACAGGTCGATAATGAAAAACTGTTTTTT; cdr3_aa: CASSSFGQVDNEKLFF
j_call: TRBJ2-1; clone_size: -; v_call: TRBV5-4; cdr3_length: 16; d_call: TRBD2; cdr3_nt: TGTGCCAGCAGCTCCGGGGCTAGCGGGATCGTGAATGAGCAGTTCTTC; cdr3_aa: CASSSGASGIVNEQFF
j_call: TRBJ1-6; clone_size: -; v_call: TRBV19; cdr3_length: 17; d_call: -; cdr3_nt: TGTGCCAGTAGTATGACGGCTGGAAGGGGTTCCGGGTCACCCCTCCACTTT; cdr3_aa: CASSMTAGRGSGSPLHF
j_call: TRBJ1-2; clone_size: once; v_call: TRBV19; cdr3_length: 15; d_call: -; cdr3_nt: TGTGCCAGTAGTATAGCCGGGGGGATCCCCTATGGCTACACCTTC; cdr3_aa: CASSIAGGIPYGYTF
j_call: TRBJ2-3; clone_size: -; v_call: TRBV2; cdr3_length: 16; d_call: -; cdr3_nt: TGTGCCAGCAGGGGTGGGCGGGGCCTCAGCACAGATACGCAGTATTTT; cdr3_aa: CASRGGRGLSTDTQYF